This TCR beta chain emerged from a study of control samples from healthy donors and cancer patients. The assay was immunoSEQ multiplex PCR, and TCRdb's table has in-frame clones only and misses some. The sample lists tens of thousands of clones; 85% to 95% were seen once. V dropped 11 bases and J dropped 0 bases, with 16 bases sitting between them. This CDR3 is 14 amino acids long. The germline V gene encodes CDR1 SNHLY and CDR2 FYNNEI. The chain has TRBV2 and TRBJ1-2; D gene uncertain. The sequencing input was blood. The clonotype comes from a man aged 25 to 40 in good health. The CDR3 protein is CASSMTLANYGYTF. CDR3 DNA sequence: TGTGCCTCCAGCATGACCTTAGCTAACTATGGCTACACCTTC.